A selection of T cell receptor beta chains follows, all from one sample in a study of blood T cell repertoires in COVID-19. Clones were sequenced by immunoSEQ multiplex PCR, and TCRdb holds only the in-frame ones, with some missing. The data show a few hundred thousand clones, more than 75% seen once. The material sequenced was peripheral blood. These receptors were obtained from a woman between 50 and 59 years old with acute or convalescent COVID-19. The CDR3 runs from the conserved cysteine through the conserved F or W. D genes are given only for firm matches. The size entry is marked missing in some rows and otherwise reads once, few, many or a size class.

CDR3aa: CATSDLEGKGQPQHF
CDR3nt: TGTGCCACCAGTGATTTGGAGGGAAAGGGACAGCCCCAGCATTTT
d_gene: .
v_gene: TRBV24-1
abundance: .
j_gene: TRBJ1-5

CDR3aa: CASSLMASKNEQFF
CDR3nt: TGTGCCAGCAGCTTAATGGCTAGCAAGAATGAGCAGTTCTTC
d_gene: .
v_gene: TRBV7-3
abundance: .
j_gene: TRBJ2-1

CDR3aa: CSALSGPQHF
CDR3nt: TGCAGTGCCCTGAGCGGGCCCCAGCATTTT
d_gene: .
v_gene: TRBV20-1
abundance: .
j_gene: TRBJ1-5

CDR3aa: CASSFSTGWSADTQYF
CDR3nt: TGTGCCAGCAGTTTCAGCACAGGGTGGTCGGCAGATACGCAGTATTTT
d_gene: .
v_gene: TRBV28
abundance: .
j_gene: TRBJ2-3

CDR3aa: CASSLAGTANEKLFF
CDR3nt: TGTGCCAGCAGCTTAGCGGGGACAGCTAATGAAAAACTGTTTTTT
d_gene: TRBD1
v_gene: TRBV7-9
abundance: .
j_gene: TRBJ1-4

CDR3aa: CASSLTTGRRYEQYF
CDR3nt: TGTGCCAGCAGCTTAACGACAGGGCGGCGATACGAGCAGTACTTC
d_gene: TRBD1
v_gene: TRBV7-2
abundance: .
j_gene: TRBJ2-7

CDR3aa: CASLASGTDTQYF
CDR3nt: TGTGCCAGCCTCGCGTCGGGCACAGATACGCAGTATTTT
d_gene: .
v_gene: TRBV11-2
abundance: .
j_gene: TRBJ2-3

CDR3aa: CASSRSGGGETQYF
CDR3nt: TGTGCCAGCAGTCGTTCAGGGGGCGGGGAGACCCAGTACTTC
d_gene: TRBD1
v_gene: TRBV27
abundance: .
j_gene: TRBJ2-5

CDR3aa: CASSLPGQYDEQYF
CDR3nt: TGTGCCAGCAGTCTCCCAGGTCAATACGACGAGCAGTACTTC
d_gene: .
v_gene: TRBV28
abundance: .
j_gene: TRBJ2-7

CDR3aa: CASSLPGGETQYF
CDR3nt: TGCGCCAGCAGCTTACCCGGGGGGGAGACCCAGTACTTC
d_gene: TRBD2
v_gene: TRBV5-1
abundance: .
j_gene: TRBJ2-5

CDR3aa: CASSIRQGTYEQYF
CDR3nt: TGTGCCAGCAGCATACGACAGGGGACCTACGAGCAGTACTTC
d_gene: TRBD1
v_gene: TRBV3-1/TRBV3-2
abundance: .
j_gene: TRBJ2-7

CDR3aa: CASSPNARGGNYGYTF
CDR3nt: TGTGCCAGCAGCCCCAATGCCAGGGGAGGGAACTATGGCTACACCTTC
d_gene: .
v_gene: TRBV11-2
abundance: .
j_gene: TRBJ1-2

CDR3aa: CASRQAQETQYF
CDR3nt: TGTGCCAGCAGGCAGGCGCAAGAGACCCAGTACTTC
d_gene: .
v_gene: TRBV12-3/TRBV12-4
abundance: once
j_gene: TRBJ2-5

CDR3aa: CASSLSGGTLYNEQFF
CDR3nt: TGTGCCAGCAGCTTATCGGGCGGGACCCTCTACAATGAGCAGTTCTTC
d_gene: .
v_gene: TRBV7-2
abundance: .
j_gene: TRBJ2-1

CDR3aa: CASTGTSGTKYF
CDR3nt: TGTGCCAGTACCGGGACTAGCGGGACAAAGTACTTC
d_gene: TRBD2
v_gene: TRBV6-5
abundance: .
j_gene: TRBJ2-7

CDR3aa: CASKGAGGAIYYGYTF
CDR3nt: TGTGCCAGCAAGGGAGCAGGGGGCGCTATCTACTATGGCTACACCTTC
d_gene: TRBD1
v_gene: TRBV28
abundance: .
j_gene: TRBJ1-2

CDR3aa: CASSYTPHSRASKYEQYF
CDR3nt: TGTGCCAGCAGTTACACTCCCCATAGCAGGGCATCTAAGTACGAGCAGTACTTC
d_gene: .
v_gene: TRBV6-2/TRBV6-3
abundance: .
j_gene: TRBJ2-7

CDR3aa: CASSLSYSPLHF
CDR3nt: TGTGCCAGCAGTTTATCGTATTCACCCCTCCACTTT
d_gene: .
v_gene: TRBV12-3/TRBV12-4
abundance: .
j_gene: TRBJ1-6

CDR3aa: CASSEGGYEQYF
CDR3nt: TGTGCCAGCAGCGAGGGCGGTTACGAGCAGTACTTC
d_gene: .
v_gene: TRBV7-9
abundance: few
j_gene: TRBJ2-7

CDR3aa: CASSSPPFRDSGIEQYF
CDR3nt: TGCGCCAGCAGCTCTCCTCCCTTCCGGGACTCGGGGATCGAGCAGTACTTC
d_gene: .
v_gene: TRBV5-1
abundance: .
j_gene: TRBJ2-7

CDR3aa: CASSPRLQGAGANVLTF
CDR3nt: TGTGCCAGCTCACCACGGCTACAGGGAGCCGGGGCCAACGTCCTGACTTTC
d_gene: .
v_gene: TRBV18
abundance: .
j_gene: TRBJ2-6

CDR3aa: CASSQRGGRTSGRAEYDTQYF
CDR3nt: TGCGCCAGCAGCCAGAGGGGGGGACGGACTAGCGGGAGGGCCGAGTATGATACGCAGTATTTT
d_gene: TRBD2
v_gene: TRBV5-1
abundance: few
j_gene: TRBJ2-3

CDR3aa: CASTWARQPQHF
CDR3nt: TGTGCCAGCACTTGGGCCAGACAGCCCCAGCATTTT
d_gene: .
v_gene: TRBV25-1
abundance: .
j_gene: TRBJ1-5

CDR3aa: CASSAPQGAGELFF
CDR3nt: TGTGCCAGCAGCGCACCACAGGGGGCCGGGGAGCTGTTTTTT
d_gene: TRBD1
v_gene: TRBV5-4
abundance: .
j_gene: TRBJ2-2

CDR3aa: CASSADRDRGHNEQFF
CDR3nt: TGTGCCAGCAGTGCGGACCGGGACAGGGGGCACAATGAGCAGTTCTTC
d_gene: TRBD1
v_gene: TRBV6-1
abundance: .
j_gene: TRBJ2-1

CDR3aa: CATSDHRATYNEQFF
CDR3nt: TGTGCCACCAGTGATCACAGGGCAACCTACAATGAGCAGTTCTTC
d_gene: .
v_gene: TRBV24-1
abundance: .
j_gene: TRBJ2-1

CDR3aa: CATRQGPGEKLFF
CDR3nt: TGTGCCACGAGACAGGGGCCAGGGGAAAAACTGTTTTTT
d_gene: TRBD1
v_gene: TRBV19
abundance: .
j_gene: TRBJ1-4

CDR3aa: CASSQYPGTPSLGGYTF
CDR3nt: TGTGCCAGCAGCCAATACCCCGGGACACCATCATTGGGTGGCTACACCTTC
d_gene: .
v_gene: TRBV7-6
abundance: once
j_gene: TRBJ1-2

CDR3aa: CASSTGGTEQFF
CDR3nt: TGTGCCAGCAGCACAGGGGGCACCGAGCAGTTCTTC
d_gene: TRBD1
v_gene: TRBV28
abundance: once
j_gene: TRBJ2-1

CDR3aa: CASRDPGANNEQFF
CDR3nt: TGTGCCAGCAGGGATCCTGGGGCTAACAATGAGCAGTTCTTC
d_gene: .
v_gene: TRBV9
abundance: .
j_gene: TRBJ2-1

CDR3aa: CASSPRGQSLIQPQHF
CDR3nt: TGTGCCAGCAGTCCTCGTGGGCAGTCCCTTATCCAGCCCCAGCATTTT
d_gene: .
v_gene: TRBV28
abundance: .
j_gene: TRBJ1-5

CDR3aa: CASERTEYGYTF
CDR3nt: TGTGCCAGCGAAAGGACAGAATATGGCTACACCTTC
d_gene: .
v_gene: TRBV2
abundance: .
j_gene: TRBJ1-2

CDR3aa: CAISEPQGQGTEAFF
CDR3nt: TGTGCCATCAGTGAGCCCCAGGGACAGGGTACTGAAGCTTTCTTT
d_gene: TRBD1
v_gene: TRBV10-3
abundance: .
j_gene: TRBJ1-1

CDR3aa: CASSELAYNEKLFF
CDR3nt: TGTGCCAGCAGTGAATTGGCTTATAATGAAAAACTGTTTTTT
d_gene: .
v_gene: TRBV6-1
abundance: .
j_gene: TRBJ1-4

CDR3aa: CSVQGQSNTEAFF
CDR3nt: TGCAGCGTCCAGGGACAGTCGAACACTGAAGCTTTCTTT
d_gene: TRBD1
v_gene: TRBV29-1
abundance: once
j_gene: TRBJ1-1

CDR3aa: CASSYVSFGQGPYNEQFF
CDR3nt: TGTGCCAGCAGTTATGTTTCCTTTGGACAGGGACCCTACAATGAGCAGTTCTTC
d_gene: TRBD1
v_gene: TRBV28
abundance: .
j_gene: TRBJ2-1

CDR3aa: CASSHRTAGDEKLFF
CDR3nt: TGTGCCAGCAGCCACCGGACGGCGGGTGATGAAAAACTGTTTTTT
d_gene: .
v_gene: TRBV7-8
abundance: .
j_gene: TRBJ1-4

CDR3aa: CATSAQGQPNTGELFF
CDR3nt: TGTGCCACCAGTGCCCAGGGACAGCCGAACACCGGGGAGCTGTTTTTT
d_gene: TRBD1
v_gene: TRBV24-1
abundance: .
j_gene: TRBJ2-2

CDR3aa: CASSVSGKVDTQYF
CDR3nt: TGTGCCAGCAGCGTTAGCGGGAAGGTAGATACGCAGTATTTT
d_gene: TRBD2
v_gene: TRBV9
abundance: .
j_gene: TRBJ2-3